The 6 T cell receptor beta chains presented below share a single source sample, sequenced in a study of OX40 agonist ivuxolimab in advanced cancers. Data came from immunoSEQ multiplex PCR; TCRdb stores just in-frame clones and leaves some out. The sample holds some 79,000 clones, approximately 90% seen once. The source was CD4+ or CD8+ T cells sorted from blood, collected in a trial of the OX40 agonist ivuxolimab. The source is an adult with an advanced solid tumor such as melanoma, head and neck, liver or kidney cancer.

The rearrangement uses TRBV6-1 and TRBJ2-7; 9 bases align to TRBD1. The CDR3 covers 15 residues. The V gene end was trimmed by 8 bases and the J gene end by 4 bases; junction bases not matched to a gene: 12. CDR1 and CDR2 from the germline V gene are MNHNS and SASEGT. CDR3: CASGAGTGFVYEQYF. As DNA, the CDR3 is TGTGCCAGCGGAGCCGGGACAGGGTTTGTTTACGAGCAGTACTTC.

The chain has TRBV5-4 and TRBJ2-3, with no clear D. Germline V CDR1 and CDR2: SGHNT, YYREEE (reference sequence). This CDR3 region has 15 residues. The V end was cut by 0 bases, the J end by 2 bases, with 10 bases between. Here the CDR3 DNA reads TGTGCCAGCAGCTTGGATTCCGGATACACAGATACGCAGTATTTT. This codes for CASSLDSGYTDTQYF. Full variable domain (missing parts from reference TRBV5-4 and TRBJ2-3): ETGVTQSPTHLIKTRGQQVTLRCSSQSGHNTVSWYQQALGQGPQFIFQYYREEENGRGNFPPRFSGLQFPNYSSELNVNALELDDSALYLCASSLDSGYTDTQYFGPGTRLTVL.

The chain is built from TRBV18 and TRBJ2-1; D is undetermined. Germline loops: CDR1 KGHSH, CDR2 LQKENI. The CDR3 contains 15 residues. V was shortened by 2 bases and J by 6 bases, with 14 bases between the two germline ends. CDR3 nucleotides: TGTGCCAGCTCACCAGGCAATCTCCCCTCCAATGAGCAGTTCTTC. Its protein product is CASSPGNLPSNEQFF.

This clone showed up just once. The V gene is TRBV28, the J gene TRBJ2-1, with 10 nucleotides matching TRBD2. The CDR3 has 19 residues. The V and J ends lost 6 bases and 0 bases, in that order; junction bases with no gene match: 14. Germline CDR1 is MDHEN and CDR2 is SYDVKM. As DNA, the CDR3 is TGTGCCAGCAGACCGACTAGCGGGTATGACTTGAGCTCCTACAATGAGCAGTTCTTC. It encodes CASRPTSGYDLSSYNEQFF.

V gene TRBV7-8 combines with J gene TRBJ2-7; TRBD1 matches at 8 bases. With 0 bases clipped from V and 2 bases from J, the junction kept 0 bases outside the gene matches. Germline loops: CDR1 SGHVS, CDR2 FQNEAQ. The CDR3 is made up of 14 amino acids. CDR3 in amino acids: CASSLADRAYEQYF. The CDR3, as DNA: TGTGCCAGCAGCTTAGCGGACAGGGCCTACGAGCAGTACTTC.

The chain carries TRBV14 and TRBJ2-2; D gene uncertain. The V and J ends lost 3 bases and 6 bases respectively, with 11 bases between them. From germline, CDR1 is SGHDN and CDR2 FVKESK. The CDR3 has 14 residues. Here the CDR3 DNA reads TGTGCCAGCAGCCACCTATATCCGTCCGGGGAGCTGTTTTTT. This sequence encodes CASSHLYPSGELFF.